This T cell receptor (beta chain) was sequenced during a study of T cells in Graves' hyperthyroidism and ophthalmopathy. Study-wide context: Blood from the periphery was taken at initial diagnosis, before any treatment.

A few counts support this clonotype. Clinical symptoms, serum thyroxine and TRAb, thyroid ultrasound and orbital computed tomography together formed the diagnostic basis. The CDR3 covers 15 residues. The germline V and J ends were trimmed by 4 bases and 2 bases, with 12 bases remaining between them. Germline-derived CDR1 and CDR2 are MNHEY and SMNVEV (reference sequence). Amplified TCR beta CDR3 regions came from RNA transcripts. With the HTBI primer set, the TCR CDR3 went through a first round of RT-PCR. TCRdb used MiXCR to reprocess the multiplex PCR reads, holding one entry per CDR3 protein. The sample yields fewer than 400,000 distinct CDR3 sequences, 20% to 25% seen once.

This TCR derives from a man aged 45-60 years with Graves' hyperthyroidism. The chain combines TRBV27 with TRBJ1-5; TRBD1 is a possible D gene (5 bases). Sequencing was carried out using blood. The CDR3 coding sequence is TGTGCCAGCAGTTCCAGGGATGAAGGCAATCAGCCCCAGCATTTT. Translated: CASSSRDEGNQPQHF.